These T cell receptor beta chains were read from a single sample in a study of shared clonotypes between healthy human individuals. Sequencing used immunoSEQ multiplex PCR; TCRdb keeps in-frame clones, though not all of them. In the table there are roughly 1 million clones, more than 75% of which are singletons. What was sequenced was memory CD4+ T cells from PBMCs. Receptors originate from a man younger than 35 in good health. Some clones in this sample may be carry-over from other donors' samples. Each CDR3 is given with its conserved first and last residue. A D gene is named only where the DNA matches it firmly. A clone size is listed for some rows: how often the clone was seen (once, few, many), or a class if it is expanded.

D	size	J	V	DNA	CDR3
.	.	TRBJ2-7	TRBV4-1	TGCGCCAGCAGCCGGGGGACCGTAAGCTCCTACGAGCAGTACTTC	CASSRGTVSSYEQYF
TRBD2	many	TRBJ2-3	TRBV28	TGTGCCAGCAGTTCGACTAGCCCAAACACAGATACGCAGTATTTT	CASSSTSPNTDTQYF
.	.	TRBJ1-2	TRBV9	TGTGCCAGCAGCCCAGGGGTAGGAGGCTACACCTTC	CASSPGVGGYTF
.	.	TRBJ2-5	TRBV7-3	TGTGCCAGCAGCTCTACGGGAGTAGGGGAGACCCAGTACTTC	CASSSTGVGETQYF
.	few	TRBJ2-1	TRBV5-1	TGCGCCAGCAGCTTAAGGGGTGCCGCGAGCTCCTACAATGAGCAGTTCTTC	CASSLRGAASSYNEQFF
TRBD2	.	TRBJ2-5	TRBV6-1	TGTGCCAGCAGGGGGGTTTTAAGCGGGAGAAAGACCCAGTACTTC	CASRGVLSGRKTQYF
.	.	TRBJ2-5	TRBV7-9	TGTGCCAGCAGCTTAGAAGAGGGGAGCCAGTACTTC	CASSLEEGSQYF
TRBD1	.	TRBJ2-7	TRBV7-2	TGTGCCAGCGGCAGGGACAGGGGCGGCGAGCAGTACTTC	CASGRDRGGEQYF
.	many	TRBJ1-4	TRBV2	TGTGCCAGCTGTTCCCGTGTCGGGGTCCGGGAAAAACTGTTTTTT	CASCSRVGVREKLFF
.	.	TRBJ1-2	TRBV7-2	TGTGCCAGCAGCCCCTTCAATGGCTACACCTTC	CASSPFNGYTF
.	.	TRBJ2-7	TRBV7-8	TGTGCCAGCAGCTTGGGCCAGGGGCTAGCTGTGTACGAGCAGTACTTC	CASSLGQGLAVYEQYF
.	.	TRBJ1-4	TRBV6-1	TGTGCCAGCAGTGAATTTCGCACGACGGTTGAAAAACTGTTTTTT	CASSEFRTTVEKLFF
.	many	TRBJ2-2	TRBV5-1	TGCGCCAGCAGCTTGGCGCGGAGGGGCTCTAGGACCGGGGAGCTGTTTTTT	CASSLARRGSRTGELFF
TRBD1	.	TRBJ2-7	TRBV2	TGTGCCAGCAGTGGCCAAGACAGGGTGTGGTCCTACGAGCAGTACTTC	CASSGQDRVWSYEQYF
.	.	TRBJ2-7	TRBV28	TGTGCCAGCAGTTATGACAGCACCTACGAGCAGTACTTC	CASSYDSTYEQYF
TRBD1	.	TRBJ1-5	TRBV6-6	TGTGCCAGCAGATCCTACACAGGGGACGGTCAGCCCCAGCATTTT	CASRSYTGDGQPQHF
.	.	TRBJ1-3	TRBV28	TGTGCCAGCAGTTTGCCACGGACAAGCTCTGGAAACACCATATATTTT	CASSLPRTSSGNTIYF